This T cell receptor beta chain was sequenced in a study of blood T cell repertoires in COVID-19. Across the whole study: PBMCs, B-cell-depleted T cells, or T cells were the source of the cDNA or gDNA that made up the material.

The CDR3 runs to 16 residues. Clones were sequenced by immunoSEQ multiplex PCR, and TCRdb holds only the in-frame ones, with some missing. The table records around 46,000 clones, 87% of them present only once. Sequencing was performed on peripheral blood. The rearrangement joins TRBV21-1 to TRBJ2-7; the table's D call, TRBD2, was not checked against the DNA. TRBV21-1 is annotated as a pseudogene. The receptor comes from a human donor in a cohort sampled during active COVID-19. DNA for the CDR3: TGTGCCAGCAGCGCTAACCGGGCTAGCGGGAGCCACGAGCAGTACTTC. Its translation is CASSANRASGSHEQYF.